Listed here are 29 T cell receptor beta chains from one sample, sequenced in a study of graft-versus-host responses after intestinal transplantation. Assay used: immunoSEQ multiplex PCR; TCRdb lists only in-frame clones, some missing. This table has 16,000 or so clones, approximately 95% appearing once. Sequencing was performed on PBMCs, taken 23 days after intestinal transplant. The receptors come from a human patient who received an intestinal transplant, so some T cells may come from the graft donor.

The V call is TRBV19, the J call TRBJ2-7; tentatively, D is TRBD1 (6 bases). This CDR3 contains 13 residues. The V gene lost 2 bases and the J gene lost 2 bases, with 7 bases spanning the gap. The germline V gene has CDR1 LNHDA and CDR2 SQIVND (reference sequence). CDR3 in amino acids: CASSISGAYEQYF. Here the CDR3 DNA reads TGTGCCAGTAGTATATCAGGGGCCTACGAGCAGTACTTC.

J is TRBJ2-1 and V is TRBV5-1; 12 bases map to TRBD2. After removal of 3 bases from V and 10 bases from J, the junction contained 11 bases not matched to a gene. The CDR3 consists of 16 residues. Germline V gives CDR1 SGHRS, CDR2 YFSETQ. The CDR3 DNA follows: TGCGCCAGCAGCTACCTAGCGGGAGGGCCTAGGGAGGAGCAGTTCTTC. Amino acid sequence: CASSYLAGGPREEQFF. The whole variable domain, filled in from reference TRBV5-1 and TRBJ2-1, reads KAGVTQTPRYLIKTRGQQVTLSCSPISGHRSVSWYQQTPGQGLQFLFEYFSETQRNKGNFPGRFSGRQFSNSRSEMNVSTLELGDSALYLCASSYLAGGPREEQFFGPGTRLTVL.

This clone was found once. The V gene is TRBV9, the J gene TRBJ1-3; TRBD1 agrees at 11 bases. The germline V gene encodes CDR1 SGDLS and CDR2 YYNGEE. V lost 0 bases, J lost 1 base, and 6 bases stayed unmatched. The CDR3 covers 18 residues. CDR3 region: CASSVEFGQGASGNTIYF. CDR3 sequence (DNA): TGTGCCAGCAGCGTAGAATTTGGACAGGGGGCTTCTGGAAACACCATATATTTT.

This clone occurred once. The CDR3 bases are TGTGCCAGCTCACCAGGACTAGCGTACTCCTACGAGCAGTACTTC. Protein sequence: CASSPGLAYSYEQYF. The chain has TRBV18 and TRBJ2-7; 9 bases are shared with TRBD2. Germline assignment: CDR1 KGHSH and CDR2 LQKENI. The junction had 2 bases not matched to a gene; V was cut back by 2 bases and J by 0 bases. The CDR3 extends over 15 amino acids.

The chain links TRBV4-1 to TRBJ2-1, with D hard to call. The germline V gene has CDR1 MGHRA and CDR2 YSYEKL. CDR3 length: 12 residues. Trimming removed 1 base at V and 6 bases at J, with 4 bases between. The CDR3 DNA reads as TGCGCCAGCAGCCAAGGGGTCAATGAGCAGTTCTTC. This translates into CASSQGVNEQFF.

CDR3 in amino acids: CASSVEAVYNEQFF. In nucleotides, the CDR3 is TGTGCCAGCAGCGTAGAGGCTGTCTACAATGAGCAGTTCTTC. The chain links TRBV9 to TRBJ2-1; D not certain. The CDR3 is made up of 14 amino acids. Germline V lookup: CDR1 SGDLS, CDR2 YYNGEE. V lost 0 bases to trimming and J lost 3 bases, with 7 bases between them.

J is TRBJ2-5 and V is TRBV27; tentatively, D is TRBD1 (6 bases). Trimming stripped 1 base from V and 4 bases from J, with 16 bases between. The CDR3 runs 16 residues. Per the germline V gene, CDR1 is MNHEY and CDR2 is SMNVEV (reference sequence). CDR3 DNA sequence: TGTGCCAGCAGTTTATATCAGGGGCAAGTAGGAGAGACCCAGTACTTC. This translates into CASSLYQGQVGETQYF.

V and J are TRBV7-9 and TRBJ2-1; the match to TRBD2 covers 10 bases. CDR3 length: 19 amino acids. V dropped 5 bases and J dropped 0; count of bases not matched to a gene: 13. CDR1 SEHNR and CDR2 FQNEAQ come from the germline V gene (reference sequence). The CDR3 loop reads CASSPVGPASGSSYNEQFF. CDR3 in DNA: TGTGCCAGCAGCCCTGTAGGCCCAGCTAGCGGGAGCTCCTACAATGAGCAGTTCTTC.

The V and J genes are TRBV27 and TRBJ2-1, with a weak D call TRBD2 (5 bases). Deletions cut 8 bases from V and 7 bases from J, with 24 bases between. The CDR3 loop spans 16 amino acids. Looked up from germline, CDR1 is MNHEY and CDR2 is SMNVEV (reference sequence). CDR3 in DNA: TGTGCCAGCGCGGACCGGGATCATTTCGGTGGGAATGAGCAGTTCTTC. This encodes CASADRDHFGGNEQFF.

V gene TRBV2 combines with J gene TRBJ2-1; D gene ambiguous. CDR3 length: 15 amino acids. CDR1 SNHLY and CDR2 FYNNEI come from the germline V gene. Trimming removed 2 bases from V and 0 bases from J, with 8 bases in between. CDR3 in DNA: TGTGCCAGCAGTGAAACGGAGAGCTCCTACAATGAGCAGTTCTTC. It encodes CASSETESSYNEQFF. Full variable domain (outside the CDR3, taken from reference TRBV2 and TRBJ2-1): EPEVTQTPSHQVTQMGQEVILRCVPISNHLYFYWYRQILGQKVEFLVSFYNNEISEKSEIFDDQFSVERPDGSNFTLKIRSTKLEDSAMYFCASSETESSYNEQFFGPGTRLTVL.

V and J are TRBV27 and TRBJ2-2; D may match TRBD1 or TRBD2 (6 bases each). The CDR3 covers 17 residues. CDR1 and CDR2 (germline): MNHEY, SMNVEV (reference sequence). Trimming left V 6 bases short and J 4 bases short, with 21 bases between. CDR3 nucleotide sequence: TGTGCCAGCAGATTTTACGCCGGGAGAGGGGGCACCGGGGAGCTGTTTTTT. The encoded protein is CASRFYAGRGGTGELFF.

The chain is built from TRBV7-7 and TRBJ2-5, with 9 bases identical to TRBD2. Germline CDR1 and CDR2: SSHAT and FNYEAQ (reference sequence). With 4 bases clipped from V and 2 bases from J, the junction kept 17 bases outside the gene matches. The CDR3 runs 19 residues. CDR3 amino acids: CASSSLGGLAGWGQETQYF. The CDR3 DNA reads TGTGCCAGCAGCTCCCTGGGGGGACTAGCAGGATGGGGGCAAGAGACCCAGTACTTC.

This chain links TRBV6-1 with TRBJ2-7, with 9 bases aligning to TRBD1. V lost 6 bases and J lost 2; bases outside the gene matches: 2. Germline CDR1 and CDR2: MNHNS and SASEGT. The CDR3 runs 13 residues. The CDR3 protein is CASRGTGTYEQYF. The CDR3 DNA follows: TGTGCCAGCAGGGGGACAGGGACCTACGAGCAGTACTTC.

This clone was recorded a few times. V usage is TRBV2 and J usage is TRBJ2-3; TRBD2 agrees at 7 bases. The CDR3 is made up of 14 amino acids. Germline V lookup: CDR1 SNHLY, CDR2 FYNNEI. V shed 8 bases, J shed 0 bases, and the junction held 5 bases outside the gene matches. The CDR3 nucleotides read TGTGCCAGCCAACTAGCGCCTAGCACAGATACGCAGTATTTT. It codes for CASQLAPSTDTQYF.

The genes are TRBV4-1 and TRBJ1-2; D not resolved. This CDR3 is built from 12 residues. Trimming shortened V by 1 base and J by 8 bases, and 8 bases separated the two germline ends. Germline CDR1 and CDR2: MGHRA and YSYEKL. Here the CDR3 DNA reads TGCGCCAGCAGCCAAGGTCTGAACGGCTACACCTTC. Translation gives CASSQGLNGYTF.

This chain links TRBV6-5 with TRBJ1-1, with D unclear. The CDR3 runs to 15 residues. Germline V gene sequence: CDR1 MNHEY, CDR2 SVGAGI. V gave up 0 bases and J gave up 1 base, with 9 bases separating them. CDR3 sequence (DNA): TGTGCCAGCAGTTACTCGATCTCGGGGAACACTGAAGCTTTCTTT. This translates into CASSYSISGNTEAFF.

This clone was counted a single time. The V gene is TRBV27, the J gene TRBJ1-5; weak D call: TRBD1 (6 bases). CDR1 and CDR2 (germline): MNHEY, SMNVEV (reference sequence). The V and J ends lost 0 bases and 5 bases respectively, with 14 bases between them. This CDR3 is built from 16 residues. In DNA, the CDR3 is TGTGCCAGCAGTTTATCGGCCCCTTACAGGGATCAGCCCCAGCATTTT. This gives the protein CASSLSAPYRDQPQHF.

V and J are TRBV4-2 and TRBJ1-6, with D maybe TRBD1 (5 bases). V dropped 0 bases and J dropped 1 base, with 10 bases sitting between them. The length of the CDR3 is 17 residues. CDR1 and CDR2 (germline): LGHNA, YNFKEQ. CDR3: CASSQEGVFSYNSPLHF. DNA of the CDR3: TGTGCCAGCAGCCAAGAAGGGGTTTTTTCCTATAATTCACCCCTCCACTTT.

Turning to this clone: At one end the junction does not follow the germline gene, possibly because of a read error. This chain links TRBV15 with TRBJ2-7; D might be TRBD2 (6 bases). The CDR3 is made up of 14 amino acids. The germline CDR1 and CDR2 sequences are LNHNV and YYDKDF (reference sequence). In DNA, the CDR3 is TGTGCTACCAGCCCTGGGCGGGGCTCCTACGAGCAGTACTTC. Translation: CATSPGRGSYEQYF.

The chain recombines TRBV12-5 with TRBJ1-5, with D uncertain. V was pared by 0 bases and J by 5 bases, with 5 bases between. Germline V gene lookup returns CDR1 LGHNT and CDR2 FRNRAP. The CDR3 runs 13 residues. This chain's CDR3 is CASGLVRDQPQHF. Written as DNA, the CDR3 is TGTGCTAGTGGTTTGGTACGGGATCAGCCCCAGCATTTT.

This rearrangement joins TRBV19 to TRBJ1-3, with D maybe TRBD1 (6 bases). Trimming took off 7 bases at V and 0 bases at J, with 22 bases between the two ends. CDR1 is LNHDA and CDR2 is SQIVND in the germline V gene (reference sequence). The CDR3 sequence is 18 residues long. The CDR3 protein is CASIKLFDRYISGNTIYF. CDR3 DNA: TGTGCCAGTATCAAGTTATTCGACAGGTACATCTCTGGAAACACCATATATTTT.

This chain uses TRBV15 with TRBJ1-1; D possibly corresponds to TRBD1 (5 bases). V shed 0 bases and J shed 1 base, with 12 bases lying between them. The CDR3 totals 16 residues. Germline V gene data show CDR1 as LNHNV and CDR2 as YYDKDF (reference sequence). This CDR3 reads CATSRDSGTANTEAFF. The CDR3 DNA reads as TGTGCCACCAGCAGAGATTCCGGGACGGCGAACACTGAAGCTTTCTTT.

The chain employs TRBV28 and TRBJ1-2; 7 nucleotides agree with TRBD1. J gave up 5 bases and V 3 bases, and 6 bases lay outside the gene matches. The CDR3 totals 14 residues. In germline, CDR1 is MDHEN, CDR2 SYDVKM. CDR3 protein: CASSLITGDYGYTF. CDR3 coding DNA: TGTGCCAGCAGTTTGATAACAGGGGATTATGGCTACACCTTC.

Notes on this clone: The junction departs from the called germline gene at one end, perhaps through a read error. The rearrangement links TRBV5-1 to TRBJ2-1, with D possibly matching TRBD2 (6 bases). Germline V gives CDR1 SGHRS, CDR2 YFSETQ. The CDR3 is made up of 16 amino acids. The CDR3 DNA sequence: TGCGCCAGCAGTTTGGAACGGGAGAGCTCCTACAATGAGCAGTTCTTC. Encoded protein: CASSLERESSYNEQFF.

In DNA form, the CDR3 reads TGTGCCAGCAGCACCGGGACTAGCGGGTTATACAATGAGCAGTTCTTC. This encodes CASSTGTSGLYNEQFF. The V and J genes are TRBV9 and TRBJ2-1; 12 positions match TRBD2. With V trimmed by 4 bases and J by 4 bases, 6 bases remained unmatched. The CDR3 has 16 amino acids. Per germline, CDR1 SGDLS and CDR2 YYNGEE.

CDR3 DNA sequence: TGTGCCAGCAGCCCACTAGGGGGTAGGGGAGAGGGACCTGAAGCTTTCTTT. Its protein is CASSPLGGRGEGPEAFF. The gene calls are TRBV7-9 and TRBJ1-1, with D possibly matching TRBD1 (6 bases). V was trimmed by 5 bases and J by 6 bases, leaving 25 bases between them. Germline V CDR1 and CDR2: SEHNR, FQNEAQ (reference sequence). The CDR3 is 17 residues long.

The table lists this clone with a count of one. The CDR3 here is CASSPTGSMEPQHF. In nucleotides, the CDR3 is TGTGCCAGCAGCCCGACAGGGAGTATGGAGCCCCAGCATTTT. The chain has TRBV6-5 and TRBJ1-5; 7 bases map to TRBD1. The CDR3 runs to 14 residues. With V trimmed by 6 bases and J by 8 bases, 10 bases remained unmatched. Germline V gene lookup returns CDR1 MNHEY and CDR2 SVGAGI.

The rearrangement links TRBV28 to TRBJ1-4, with 7 bases lining up with TRBD1. Germline V CDR1 and CDR2: MDHEN, SYDVKM. The CDR3 consists of 16 residues. V dropped 11 bases and J dropped 2; count of bases not matched to a gene: 14. CDR3 in DNA: TGTGCCTCCCGGGGCAGGGGGAAGTGGACTAATGAAAAACTGTTTTTT. As protein: CASRGRGKWTNEKLFF.

This chain links TRBV7-9 with TRBJ2-3; 11 bases align to TRBD2. The J segment lost 0 bases and the V segment lost 5 bases, leaving 13 bases of the junction unmatched. The germline gives CDR1 SEHNR, CDR2 FQNEAQ (reference sequence). This CDR3 has 19 amino acids. The CDR3 DNA follows: TGTGCCAGCAGCACGCCCCCCGGGACTAGCGGTTCTAGCACAGATACGCAGTATTTT. It specifies CASSTPPGTSGSSTDTQYF.